What follows is one TCR beta chain and its context. Its recognized antigen is unknown. Being one base from a much bigger clone, this may be a read error. The trial excluded patients who had a history of autoimmune disease or were on systemic immunosuppression. Peripheral blood for TCR sequencing was drawn from every dose cohort at baseline, at cycle 4 day 1 and at cycle 7 day 1. The samples were taken from a phase I, first-in-human, multicenter, open-label dose-escalation trial of ivuxolimab. Adults with locally advanced or metastatic head and neck squamous cell, hepatocellular, melanoma or renal cell carcinoma were enrolled in the trial. Before TCR sequencing, CD4+ and CD8+ T cells were separately sorted from peripheral blood. To sequence the TCRbeta CDR3 region, genomic DNA was isolated from the sorted cells. The immunoSEQ Assay was used for sequencing of TCRbeta CDR3 regions. This immuneACCESS table, as held by TCRdb, lists in-frame sequences with V and J called but not all clones. Of the missing ones, under half trace to an unresolved V gene in checked studies; the others have no known cause. The sample profile shows around 30,000 clones; approximately 89% of them were found once. The ten largest clones add up to approximately 26% of the sample.

This sample is part of a study of OX40 agonist ivuxolimab in advanced cancers. Looking at the study overall: Ivuxolimab, which targeted the costimulatory receptor OX40 (CD134), was an agonistic, fully human IgG2 monoclonal antibody. In the dose-escalation cohort, over 65% of patients were male, and the mean age was roughly 60 years, with a range of 23 to 79. Partial responses were achieved by three dose-escalation patients, of whom one had hepatocellular carcinoma and two had cutaneous melanoma. Of the approximately 54 dose-escalation patients, hepatocellular carcinoma was present in about 20, melanoma in roughly 15, renal cell carcinoma in 9 and head and neck cancer in 9. Intravenous ivuxolimab was administered to patients every 2 weeks at six dose levels: 0.01, 0.1, 0.3, 1.5, 3 and 10 mg/kg. The paper describes the monotherapy dose-escalation part (N ≈ 50 patients) of the phase I trial of ivuxolimab. Peripheral TCRbeta sequencing aimed to test whether ivuxolimab altered TCR sequence diversity and caused clonal T-cell expansion. Prior anti-PD-1, anti-PD-L1 or anti-CTLA-4 therapy was permitted, and approximately 39% of dose-escalation patients had received checkpoint inhibitors. Broad study findings and their caveats: At doses of 0.1 to 3.0 mg/kg, clonal expansion of both CD4+ and CD8+ blood T cells was observed from baseline to week 6. Antigen specificity was not determined for the clonally expanded peripheral T cells. In the 0.1-3.0 mg/kg groups, partial responders were among the patients with the lowest normalized peripheral clonal expansion, particularly in CD8+ T cells. Low levels of normalized T-cell clonal expansion were also seen in some patients who did not respond. After ivuxolimab, more expanded clones were found on average in CD8+ T cells than in CD4+ T cells.

The germline V gene yields SGHVS for CDR1 and FQNEAQ for CDR2. Spanning cysteine to phenylalanine, the CDR3 consists of 15 amino acids. CDR3 DNA only is kept here, 45 bases in frame from base 1. This clonotype was obtained from an adult with an advanced solid tumor such as melanoma, head and neck, liver or kidney cancer. This specimen was CD4+ or CD8+ T cells sorted from blood, taken in a trial of the OX40 agonist ivuxolimab. The chain employs TRBV7-8 and TRBJ1-2; the D gene lacks a confident call. Here is the DNA: TGTGCCAGCAGCTTAGCGGGTAGCGTCAACTATGACTACACCTTC. It specifies CASSLAGSVNYDYTF.